The rows below give T cell receptor beta chains drawn from one sample of a study of long-term antiretroviral therapy in people with HIV. This table comes from immunoSEQ multiplex PCR, and its TCRdb copy is limited to in-frame clones, with some not included. The sample holds 40,000 or so clones, approximately 86% seen once. The starting material was unsorted PBMCs, obtained just before starting antiretroviral therapy. All receptors derive from a woman between 18 and 29 years old with HIV. Both conserved end residues are trimmed from each CDR3. A D gene is named only where the DNA matches it firmly.

J: TRBJ2-3; length: 13; D: TRBD2; V: TRBV7-6; CDR3: ASSLGTSGADTQY
J: TRBJ2-2; length: 11; D: -; V: TRBV25-1; CDR3: ASSEWVGGELF
J: TRBJ2-2; length: 10; D: -; V: TRBV28; CDR3: ASSLWAGELF
J: TRBJ2-1; length: 16; D: TRBD2; V: TRBV9; CDR3: ASSERGLAGGPYNEQF
J: TRBJ2-7; length: 15; D: -; V: TRBV27; CDR3: ASSPTFSGGQANEQY
J: TRBJ2-2; length: 12; D: -; V: TRBV27; CDR3: ASSFMSSTGELF
J: TRBJ2-5; length: 11; D: -; V: TRBV11-3; CDR3: ASSPSRAETQY
J: TRBJ1-3; length: 16; D: TRBD1; V: TRBV27; CDR3: ASSPYGRDRAPGNTIY
J: TRBJ2-2; length: 15; D: TRBD2; V: TRBV7-9; CDR3: ASSTPVSGRVPGELF
J: TRBJ2-7; length: 14; D: TRBD1; V: TRBV10-3; CDR3: AIRETGGRVGYEQY
J: TRBJ2-2; length: 14; D: -; V: TRBV6-5; CDR3: ASSYSRGRPTGELF
J: TRBJ2-2; length: 10; D: -; V: TRBV12-5; CDR3: ASSLDTGELF
J: TRBJ1-1; length: 12; D: TRBD1; V: TRBV10-3; CDR3: ATEPGQANTEAF
J: TRBJ2-7; length: 11; D: TRBD2; V: TRBV6-5; CDR3: ASSRGRIYEQY
J: TRBJ1-2; length: 12; D: -; V: TRBV14; CDR3: ASSQEAGPYGYT
J: TRBJ2-5; length: 9; D: -; V: TRBV7-9; CDR3: ASSLTETQY
J: TRBJ2-2; length: 13; D: -; V: TRBV7-9; CDR3: ASSYITGNTGELF
J: TRBJ1-1; length: 13; D: -; V: TRBV9; CDR3: ASSVGSLGNTEAF
J: TRBJ2-5; length: 12; D: -; V: TRBV1; CDR3: TYPQRGDQETQY
J: TRBJ1-6; length: 12; D: -; V: TRBV10-2; CDR3: ASSESLLNSPLH
J: TRBJ1-1; length: 11; D: -; V: TRBV7-9; CDR3: ASSRTGITEAF
J: TRBJ1-2; length: 13; D: TRBD1; V: TRBV18; CDR3: ASSPSTGGGDGYT
J: TRBJ1-6; length: 16; D: -; V: TRBV27; CDR3: ASSLLPPVQGTNSPLH
J: TRBJ2-1; length: 12; D: -; V: TRBV5-5; CDR3: ASSLAELFNEQF
J: TRBJ2-5; length: 14; D: -; V: TRBV5-1; CDR3: ASSLGSTGLGETQY
J: TRBJ2-7; length: 12; D: -; V: TRBV27; CDR3: ASSFRLGSYEQY
J: TRBJ2-7; length: 13; D: -; V: TRBV5-1; CDR3: ASSWLQGKLYEQY
J: TRBJ1-1; length: 13; D: -; V: TRBV19; CDR3: ASSPRLRGNTEAF
J: TRBJ1-1; length: 11; D: -; V: TRBV27; CDR3: ASSSPGGTEAF
J: TRBJ2-7; length: 15; D: -; V: TRBV5-3; CDR3: ASTKRTRTRYSYEQY
J: TRBJ1-4; length: 13; D: -; V: TRBV4-1; CDR3: ASSRNRDGNEKLF
J: TRBJ1-2; length: 12; D: -; V: TRBV5-1; CDR3: ASSRNGRPDGYT
J: TRBJ2-7; length: 15; D: TRBD1; V: TRBV5-1; CDR3: ASSPSGGQRLNYEQY
J: TRBJ1-5; length: 12; D: TRBD1; V: TRBV6-1; CDR3: ASSDQGELSPQH
J: TRBJ1-2; length: 9; D: -; V: TRBV18; CDR3: ASSPSHGYT
J: TRBJ1-1; length: 12; D: -; V: TRBV7-9; CDR3: ASSSGALGTEAF
J: TRBJ2-3; length: 15; D: TRBD2; V: TRBV9; CDR3: ASSVALREFRTDTQY
J: TRBJ1-5; length: 13; D: -; V: TRBV19; CDR3: ATARGQGREQPQH
J: TRBJ2-7; length: 14; D: -; V: TRBV18; CDR3: ASSPDPPGSGSEQY
J: TRBJ2-7; length: 13; D: TRBD1; V: TRBV6-5; CDR3: ASSFNRGLAYEQY
J: TRBJ1-2; length: 12; D: TRBD1; V: TRBV28; CDR3: ASSPTGVLHGYT